The present T cell receptor (beta chain) was sequenced within a study of blood T cell repertoires in COVID-19. As for the study in general: Nucleic acid was either cDNA or gDNA, and it came from T cells, B-cell-depleted T cells, or PBMCs.

V shed 4 bases and J shed 2 bases, with 9 bases lying between them. This CDR3 region has 14 residues. In germline, CDR1 is MDHEN, CDR2 SYDVKM. The data were produced by immunoSEQ multiplex PCR, yet TCRdb's version contains in-frame clones alone and is incomplete. This sample has 250,000 to 350,000 clones; around 81% occur once, and the top ten carry less than 4.5%. This chain connects TRBV28 to TRBJ2-1; the D gene is possibly TRBD1 (5 bases). Material: peripheral blood. The receptor was isolated from a woman between 50 and 59 years old with active or convalescent COVID-19. This chain's CDR3 is CASSSQGPYNEQFF. Here the CDR3 DNA reads TGTGCCAGCAGTTCTCAGGGTCCCTACAATGAGCAGTTCTTC.